These 18 T cell receptor beta chains came from one sample sequenced in a study of blood T cell repertoires in COVID-19. The assay was immunoSEQ multiplex PCR, and TCRdb's table has in-frame clones only and misses some. The sample contains 250,000 to 350,000 clones, 85% to 90% of which appear only once. Sequenced: PBMCs or T cells enriched from blood (not recorded which). Receptor source: a woman aged 18-29 years who had recovered from COVID-19.

The chain joins TRBV19 to TRBJ2-1; D uncertain. V lost 0 bases and J lost 8, with 11 bases in between. The germline V gene encodes CDR1 LNHDA and CDR2 SQIVND (reference sequence). The CDR3 length is 14 residues. The DNA for the CDR3 is TGTGCCAGTAGTATAGATCCTAATCGGGATGAGCAGTTCTTC. As protein: CASSIDPNRDEQFF.

The rearrangement joins TRBV28 to TRBJ2-4; TRBD1 aligns across 10 bases. Germline V gene sequence: CDR1 MDHEN, CDR2 SYDVKM. The length of the CDR3 is 16 residues. V dropped 4 bases and J dropped 6; count of bases not matched to a gene: 9. The CDR3 is CASSSGTGVSGNIQYF. In DNA form, the CDR3 reads TGTGCCAGCAGTTCCGGGACAGGGGTCTCGGGAAACATTCAGTACTTC.

The table lists this clone with a count of one. This rearrangement joins TRBV4-2 to TRBJ1-1; D call uncertain. Trimming took 1 base from V and 2 from J, leaving 11 bases between them. The germline V gene encodes CDR1 LGHNA and CDR2 YNFKEQ. This CDR3 has 15 residues. CDR3 region: CASSQVEFTNTEAFF. CDR3 bases: TGTGCCAGCAGCCAAGTTGAATTTACAAACACTGAAGCTTTCTTT.

The J gene is TRBJ2-5, the V gene TRBV19; 7 bases are a match to TRBD1. The length of the CDR3 is 14 residues. Germline loops: CDR1 LNHDA, CDR2 SQIVND (reference sequence). With V trimmed by 3 bases and J by 5 bases, 6 bases remained unmatched. For the CDR3, the DNA is TGTGCCAGTAGTATTTTAGGGGGCGGGGAGACCCAGTACTTC. It is translated as CASSILGGGETQYF.

This chain connects TRBV6-2 or TRBV6-3 to TRBJ2-1, with 13 bases matching TRBD2. This CDR3 contains 15 residues. Germline trimming cut 5 bases from V and 6 bases from J; bases unmatched to any gene: 4. Germline V CDR1 and CDR2: MNHEY, SVGEGT. The CDR3 DNA reads as TGTGCCAGCAGTAAACTAGCGGGGGGGACCAATGAGCAGTTCTTC. Its protein is CASSKLAGGTNEQFF.

The gene calls are TRBV11-3 and TRBJ2-1, with TRBD2 matching over 10 bases. Germline CDR1 and CDR2: SGHNT and YENEEA. The V and J ends lost 3 bases and 5 bases, in that order; junction bases with no gene match: 4. The CDR3 sequence is 15 residues long. CDR3 in amino acids: CASSFSAGGNNEQFF. CDR3 nucleotide sequence: TGTGCCAGCAGCTTTTCAGCGGGGGGGAACAATGAGCAGTTCTTC.

The V call is TRBV9, the J call TRBJ2-5; 9 nucleotides line up with TRBD2. CDR1 is SGDLS and CDR2 is YYNGEE in the germline V gene. CDR3 size: 14 residues. The trim removed 2 bases at V and 5 bases at J, leaving 4 bases unmatched. For the CDR3, the DNA is TGTGCCAGCAGCGTGCGGGGGGGCCTCGAGACCCAGTACTTC. Residues: CASSVRGGLETQYF.

V gene TRBV30 combines with J gene TRBJ1-2; 7 bases line up with TRBD1. Germline V gives CDR1 GTSNPN, CDR2 SVGIG (reference sequence). V shed 6 bases and J 3 bases; nucleotides not matched to a gene: 7. The CDR3 is 13 amino acids. This CDR3 is CACRTGRHYGYTF. The CDR3 bases are TGTGCCTGCCGGACAGGCCGCCACTATGGCTACACCTTC.

The gene calls are TRBV2 and TRBJ1-2, with D perhaps matching TRBD1 (6 bases). Per germline, CDR1 SNHLY and CDR2 FYNNEI. This CDR3 is built from 15 residues. The V end lost 9 bases, the J end lost 3 bases, and 20 bases lay between the germline ends. CDR3 amino acids: CARGSNRVLDYGYTF. In nucleotides, the CDR3 is TGTGCCAGAGGAAGCAACAGGGTACTAGACTATGGCTACACCTTC. Based on the CDR3 plus reference TRBV2 and TRBJ1-2, the full variable domain is EPEVTQTPSHQVTQMGQEVILRCVPISNHLYFYWYRQILGQKVEFLVSFYNNEISEKSEIFDDQFSVERPDGSNFTLKIRSTKLEDSAMYFCARGSNRVLDYGYTFGSGTRLTVV.

The chain employs TRBV19 and TRBJ2-7, with 10 nucleotides matching TRBD1. The CDR3 sequence is 15 residues long. Losses at the gene ends were 6 bases for V and 4 bases for J; bases not matched to a gene: 9. Germline CDR1 is LNHDA and CDR2 is SQIVND (reference sequence). Written as DNA, the CDR3 is TGTGCCAGTAGACGAAAGACAGGGGGCGGGTACGAGCAGTACTTC. This gives the protein CASRRKTGGGYEQYF.

This chain uses TRBV21-1 with TRBJ2-3; the table gives TRBD2 as D, unverified against the DNA. TRBV21-1 is a documented pseudogene. This CDR3 spans 19 amino acids. This chain's CDR3 is CASSKGTLAGGRVTDTQYF. The CDR3, as DNA: TGTGCCAGCAGCAAAGGGACCCTAGCGGGGGGGCGTGTAACAGATACGCAGTATTTT.

V usage is TRBV3-1 (or the pseudogene TRBV3-2) and J usage is TRBJ1-4, with D possibly being TRBD1 (5 bases). Trimming took off 5 bases at V and 8 bases at J, with 18 bases between the two ends. CDR1 and CDR2 (germline): LGHDT, YNNKEL (reference sequence). CDR3 size: 15 residues. The DNA for the CDR3 is TGTGCCAGCAGCACAAGGGGCGGGAAAGGGGAAAAACTGTTTTTT. This codes for CASSTRGGKGEKLFF.

V is TRBV2 and J is TRBJ1-4, with D hard to call. There are 10 residues in the CDR3. Trimming took off 4 bases at V and 8 bases at J, with 2 bases between the two ends. The germline CDR1 and CDR2 sequences are SNHLY and FYNNEI. The CDR3: CASSAEKLFF. The CDR3 DNA reads as TGTGCCAGCAGTGCAGAAAAACTGTTTTTT.

The V call is TRBV5-1, the J call TRBJ2-2, with D perhaps TRBD2 (5 bases). CDR3 length: 14 amino acids. Germline assignment: CDR1 SGHRS and CDR2 YFSETQ. V was pared by 0 bases and J by 5 bases, with 8 bases between. In nucleotides, the CDR3 is TGCGCCAGCAGCTTGGCGGGGTCAACCGGGGAGCTGTTTTTT. The encoded protein is CASSLAGSTGELFF.

The V call is TRBV4-2, the J call TRBJ1-3; tentative D call: TRBD1 (6 bases). V lost 2 bases and J 0 bases, leaving 14 bases between the germline ends. CDR3 length: 17 residues. Germline CDR1 is LGHNA and CDR2 is YNFKEQ. As DNA, the CDR3 is TGTGCCAGCAGCCAAAGTGCCGACAGGTACTCTGGAAACACCATATATTTT. Translation: CASSQSADRYSGNTIYF.

This chain joins TRBV4-1 and TRBJ1-5; no firm D call. CDR1 and CDR2 (germline): MGHRA, YSYEKL. V lost 4 bases and J lost 0, with 10 bases in between. This CDR3 region has 15 residues. CDR3 DNA: TGCGCCAGCAGCCTGCGAGTGGTTAGCAATCAGCCCCAGCATTTT. Encoded protein: CASSLRVVSNQPQHF.

V and J are TRBV28 and TRBJ1-2; D is perhaps TRBD1 (5 bases). CDR3 length: 12 amino acids. V was clipped by 8 bases and J by 4 bases, with 11 bases between them. CDR1 and CDR2 from the germline V gene are MDHEN and SYDVKM. The CDR3 DNA follows: TGTGCCAGCTCAGGACACGCCTATGGCTACACCTTC. This sequence encodes CASSGHAYGYTF.

This chain uses TRBV10-1 with TRBJ1-2; weak D call: TRBD1 (6 bases). V was trimmed by 7 bases and J by 1 base, leaving 19 bases between them. The germline gives CDR1 WNHNN, CDR2 SYGVQD (reference sequence). The CDR3 consists of 16 residues. CDR3 coding DNA: TGCGCCAGCAAAGAACCGGGACACAAGATTAACTATGGCTACACCTTC. Translation gives CASKEPGHKINYGYTF.